These 4 T cell receptor beta chains were all obtained from the same sample, sequenced in a study of PD-L1 blockade in urothelial cancer. The time point is: peripheral blood 6 weeks after treatment start. Only in-frame clones appear in the TCRdb table, and some are missing; sequencing was by immunoSEQ multiplex PCR. Counted here are around 69,000 clones, 80% to 95% occurring once; the ten biggest clones make up 0.7% to 0.9%. The sample was PBMCs, taken around atezolizumab (anti-PD-L1) treatment. These receptors all come from a woman of 80 years or more with urothelial cancer.

J is TRBJ1-4 and V is TRBV19, with D perhaps TRBD1 (5 bases). V lost 3 bases and J lost 0, with 8 bases in between. CDR1 and CDR2 from the germline V gene are LNHDA and SQIVND (reference sequence). CDR3 length: 15 residues. CDR3 sequence: CASSITGSTNEKLFF. The CDR3 DNA follows: TGTGCCAGTAGTATTACAGGCTCAACTAATGAAAAACTGTTTTTT.

The rearrangement links TRBV6-5 to TRBJ2-1; tentative D call: TRBD1 (5 bases). Between the trimmed V and J ends, which lost 6 bases and 15 bases, there was a span of 21 bases. The CDR3 is 13 amino acids. Germline V CDR1 and CDR2: MNHEY, SVGAGI. The CDR3 DNA reads as TGTGCCAGCAGCCTTATCCGAGGACACGAGGCGTTCTTC. As protein: CASSLIRGHEAFF.

The V and J genes are TRBV10-3 and TRBJ1-4; tentative D call: TRBD1 (6 bases). V was clipped by 6 bases and J by 4 bases, with 12 bases between them. The CDR3 runs to 14 residues. The germline V gene encodes CDR1 ENHRY and CDR2 SYGVKD. In nucleotides, the CDR3 is TGTGCCATCAGCTCGGGACAAGTTAATGAAAAACTGTTTTTT. This sequence encodes CAISSGQVNEKLFF.

The chain couples TRBV28 to TRBJ1-1, with TRBD1 matching over 8 bases. V was clipped by 5 bases and J by 5 bases; unmatched bases: 13. The CDR3 extends over 16 amino acids. CDR1 is MDHEN and CDR2 is SYDVKM in the germline V gene. CDR3 residues: CASSPSRGQGGTEAFF. CDR3 in DNA: TGTGCCAGCAGTCCCTCCCGAGGACAGGGAGGAACTGAAGCTTTCTTT.